A selection of T cell receptor beta chains follows, all from one sample in a study of early T cells in non-severe SARS-CoV-2 infection. TCRdb called the 5' RACE reads again in MiXCR, with one record for every CDR3 protein. The data show 40,000 to 60,000 distinct CDR3 sequences, approximately 12% seen once. The source material was whole blood. These receptors all stem from an adult who was a healthcare worker with PCR-confirmed SARS-CoV-2 infection or an uninfected control (not recorded which). Each CDR3 is given without its conserved first and last residue.

j_gene: TRBJ2-3; v_gene: TRBV10-1; CDR3aa: ASSELEAPQY
j_gene: TRBJ2-1; v_gene: TRBV6-2/TRBV6-3; CDR3aa: ASRSVINEQF
j_gene: TRBJ2-3; v_gene: TRBV12-3/TRBV12-4; CDR3aa: ATTLRADTQY
j_gene: TRBJ2-3; v_gene: TRBV28; CDR3aa: ASSSHRGRATDTQY
j_gene: TRBJ2-5; v_gene: TRBV28; CDR3aa: ASSLPREVETQY
j_gene: TRBJ1-1; v_gene: TRBV27; CDR3aa: ASSFGSNTEAF
j_gene: TRBJ2-7; v_gene: TRBV12-5; CDR3aa: ASGLPRTSGDYEQY
j_gene: TRBJ2-5; v_gene: TRBV7-9; CDR3aa: ASSHIPGQGEETQY
j_gene: TRBJ2-1; v_gene: TRBV27; CDR3aa: ASSFGGGYNEQF
j_gene: TRBJ2-5; v_gene: TRBV12-3/TRBV12-4; CDR3aa: ASSLGSGHSGSQY
j_gene: TRBJ1-6; v_gene: TRBV5-6; CDR3aa: ASSLMGQKVSPLH
j_gene: TRBJ2-3; v_gene: TRBV29-1; CDR3aa: SATTPGGTQY
j_gene: TRBJ2-2; v_gene: TRBV7-7; CDR3aa: ASSLVANANTGELF
j_gene: TRBJ2-7; v_gene: TRBV7-9; CDR3aa: ASSLGTVSYEQY
j_gene: TRBJ2-5; v_gene: TRBV14; CDR3aa: ASSQGSSGNQETQY
j_gene: TRBJ1-2; v_gene: TRBV29-1; CDR3aa: GTNDYGYT
j_gene: TRBJ1-5; v_gene: TRBV21-1; CDR3aa: ASSKALSNQPQH
j_gene: TRBJ1-2; v_gene: TRBV12-3/TRBV12-4; CDR3aa: ASSLVGDYYGYT
j_gene: TRBJ2-2; v_gene: TRBV11-3; CDR3aa: ASSLGTNTGELF
j_gene: TRBJ2-7; v_gene: TRBV9; CDR3aa: ASSVAGLPTLEQY
j_gene: TRBJ2-7; v_gene: TRBV30; CDR3aa: AWSLSITGVTLYEQY
j_gene: TRBJ2-2; v_gene: TRBV29-1; CDR3aa: SVGTGNTGELF
j_gene: TRBJ2-7; v_gene: TRBV5-5; CDR3aa: ASMGQGPYEQY
j_gene: TRBJ2-6; v_gene: TRBV5-7; CDR3aa: ASSLDGTSGANVLT
j_gene: TRBJ2-3; v_gene: TRBV4-3; CDR3aa: ASSHAQGGPGGTDTQY
j_gene: TRBJ1-6; v_gene: TRBV11-2; CDR3aa: ASSFEGAYNSPLH
j_gene: TRBJ2-4; v_gene: TRBV18; CDR3aa: ASSLTRENIQY
j_gene: TRBJ1-1; v_gene: TRBV2; CDR3aa: ASRDTSFS
j_gene: TRBJ1-2; v_gene: TRBV4-1; CDR3aa: ASSQPGQPNYGYT
j_gene: TRBJ2-7; v_gene: TRBV7-2; CDR3aa: ASSVGLSVDEQY
j_gene: TRBJ1-2; v_gene: TRBV7-2; CDR3aa: ASSLTQGVDYGYT
j_gene: TRBJ2-1; v_gene: TRBV13; CDR3aa: ASSFTGQVGEQF
j_gene: TRBJ2-3; v_gene: TRBV9; CDR3aa: ASKPGGGASDTQY
j_gene: TRBJ2-7; v_gene: TRBV20-1; CDR3aa: SARDLGGVYEQY
j_gene: TRBJ1-2; v_gene: TRBV12-5; CDR3aa: ASGLSGGRTKSYT
j_gene: TRBJ2-7; v_gene: TRBV5-1; CDR3aa: ASGTGTTYEQY
j_gene: TRBJ2-1; v_gene: TRBV29-1; CDR3aa: SGRATWYNEQF
j_gene: TRBJ1-5; v_gene: TRBV4-1; CDR3aa: ASSQGGEPQH
j_gene: TRBJ2-1; v_gene: TRBV7-9; CDR3aa: ASSLNSGGRNEQF
j_gene: TRBJ2-5; v_gene: TRBV7-3; CDR3aa: ASSLRREETQY
j_gene: TRBJ2-3; v_gene: TRBV28; CDR3aa: ASTELDTQY
j_gene: TRBJ2-7; v_gene: TRBV6-6; CDR3aa: ASSYTSGSEQY
j_gene: TRBJ2-5; v_gene: TRBV7-9; CDR3aa: ASSPGGTPQETQY
j_gene: TRBJ2-1; v_gene: TRBV21-1; CDR3aa: ASSKEGSNNEQF
j_gene: TRBJ1-5; v_gene: TRBV29-1; CDR3aa: SAGQATGAQH
j_gene: TRBJ2-7; v_gene: TRBV12-3/TRBV12-4; CDR3aa: ASSLIGGHYEQY
j_gene: TRBJ1-2; v_gene: TRBV6-6; CDR3aa: ASSSRDRGHYGYT
j_gene: TRBJ2-5; v_gene: TRBV6-6; CDR3aa: ASRDRETQY
j_gene: TRBJ1-5; v_gene: TRBV6-2/TRBV6-3; CDR3aa: ASSYSIPQNQPQH
j_gene: TRBJ2-7; v_gene: TRBV19; CDR3aa: ASNTGGNSYEQY
j_gene: TRBJ1-6; v_gene: TRBV7-9; CDR3aa: ASSHRANNSPLH
j_gene: TRBJ1-1; v_gene: TRBV12-3/TRBV12-4; CDR3aa: ASTHQGEAF
j_gene: TRBJ1-2; v_gene: TRBV29-1; CDR3aa: SAGGMNYGYT
j_gene: TRBJ1-2; v_gene: TRBV3-1; CDR3aa: ASSQAGQGIGIA
j_gene: TRBJ2-3; v_gene: TRBV5-4; CDR3aa: ASSLGAGRGTDTQY
j_gene: TRBJ1-4; v_gene: TRBV15; CDR3aa: ATSRPRQAEKLF
j_gene: TRBJ2-3; v_gene: TRBV7-2; CDR3aa: ASSVGTLTDTQY
j_gene: TRBJ2-7; v_gene: TRBV7-2; CDR3aa: ASSRTPGQGTMSPYEQY